A single sample is the source of the 32 T cell receptor beta chains below, sequenced in a study of cytomegalovirus exposure and HLA in healthy donors. Use of 60 Vbeta and 13 Jbeta primers characterized the PCR. Repertoires were generated with immunoSEQ multiplex PCR, while TCRdb's copy carries only in-frame clones and drops some. Of over 150,000 clones listed, around three quarters are singletons. Material for sequencing was PBMCs. The receptors shown here come from a man aged 40-49 years in good health and CMV-seronegative.

The chain couples TRBV29-1 to TRBJ2-1; 10 nucleotides match TRBD1. V was pared by 7 bases and J by 5 bases, with 5 bases of the junction left unmatched. Germline V gene sequence: CDR1 SQVTM, CDR2 ANQGSEA. This CDR3 has 13 residues. The CDR3 nucleotides read TGCAGCGGCCGGGACAGGGGACACAATGAGCAGTTCTTC. Its protein product is CSGRDRGHNEQFF.

The chain is built from TRBV19 and TRBJ1-5; 10 bases align to TRBD1. Trimming took 6 bases from V and 6 from J; bases not matched to a gene: 8. Germline V gives CDR1 LNHDA, CDR2 SQIVND (reference sequence). The CDR3 runs 15 residues. As DNA, the CDR3 is TGTGCCAGTAGAACGACAGGGGGCTCAAGTCAGCCCCAGCATTTT. The encoded protein is CASRTTGGSSQPQHF.

The V gene is TRBV19, the J gene TRBJ2-1; the match to TRBD2 covers 12 bases. Germline V gives CDR1 LNHDA, CDR2 SQIVND (reference sequence). The CDR3 is 16 residues long. Unmatched junction bases numbered 10, after V lost 5 bases and J lost 8 bases. The CDR3 is CASSLGTSGYWYEQFF. The DNA for the CDR3 is TGTGCCAGTAGTTTAGGGACTAGCGGGTACTGGTATGAGCAGTTCTTC.

The chain carries TRBV6-1 and TRBJ2-7; TRBD2 matches at 8 bases. J was trimmed by 1 base and V by 5 bases; bases with no gene match: 4. Per germline, CDR1 MNHNS and CDR2 SASEGT. The CDR3 length is 14 residues. DNA for the CDR3: TGTGCCAGCAGTCCCCCGGGAGGGTCCTACGAGCAGTACTTC. It yields the protein CASSPPGGSYEQYF.

This clone was found once. CDR3: CASSPRLAGPRPGSYNEQFF. CDR3 nucleotide sequence: TGTGCCAGCAGCCCAAGACTAGCGGGACCCCGTCCGGGCTCCTACAATGAGCAGTTCTTC. The chain joins TRBV9 to TRBJ2-1; TRBD2 matches at 11 bases. Trimming cost V 4 bases and J 0 bases; bases outside gene matches: 15. The CDR3 contains 20 residues. The V gene's germline CDR1 is SGDLS and CDR2 YYNGEE. The full variable domain, completed using reference TRBV9 and TRBJ2-1, is DSGVTQTPKHLITATGQRVTLRCSPRSGDLSVYWYQQSLDQGLQFLIQYYNGEERAKGNILERFSAQQFPDLHSELNLSSLELGDSALYFCASSPRLAGPRPGSYNEQFFGPGTRLTVL.

This chain joins TRBV6-6 and TRBJ2-2; TRBD1 matches at 9 bases. Germline V gives CDR1 MNHNY, CDR2 SVGAGI (reference sequence). V gave up 5 bases and J gave up 1 base; unmatched junction bases: 2. The CDR3 has 15 residues. As DNA, the CDR3 is TGTGCCAGCAGTCGGGACAGGGTGAACACCGGGGAGCTGTTTTTT. This encodes CASSRDRVNTGELFF.

V and J are TRBV2 and TRBJ2-7, with 11 nucleotides matching TRBD2. CDR1 and CDR2 from the germline V gene are SNHLY and FYNNEI. Trimming at V came to 7 bases and at J to 3 bases, leaving 5 bases not matched to a gene. The CDR3 sequence is 14 residues long. The CDR3 loop is CASTETSGNYEQYF. The CDR3 region has the DNA TGTGCCAGCACCGAGACTAGCGGGAACTACGAGCAGTACTTC.

The chain couples TRBV19 to TRBJ2-7; D possibly corresponds to TRBD1 (6 bases). CDR3 length equals 14 residues. From germline, CDR1 is LNHDA and CDR2 SQIVND (reference sequence). Deletions cut 5 bases from V and 2 bases from J, with 13 bases between. The CDR3 DNA sequence: TGTGCCAGTAGTGTAGGACAGAACACCTACGAGCAGTACTTC. It specifies CASSVGQNTYEQYF.

This chain joins TRBV5-1 and TRBJ2-7; 9 bases align to TRBD2. Germline CDR1 reads SGHRS; CDR2 reads YFSETQ. The CDR3 is 17 residues long. V trimming: 1 base; J trimming: 0 bases; junction bases outside the gene matches: 8. CDR3 DNA: TGCGCCAGCAGCTTGTTATCTAGCGGGATTAGCTCCTACGAGCAGTACTTC. Translation: CASSLLSSGISSYEQYF.

The V and J genes are TRBV7-9 and TRBJ2-3; tentatively, D is TRBD1 (5 bases). The CDR3 is made up of 13 amino acids. V was shortened by 4 bases and J by 4 bases, with 9 bases between the two germline ends. Germline CDR1 is SEHNR and CDR2 is FQNEAQ (reference sequence). The CDR3 DNA reads TGTGCCAGCAGCTCTAGGGGCCCAGATACGCAGTATTTT. Translation gives CASSSRGPDTQYF.

The chain is built from TRBV2 and TRBJ1-1, with a weak D call TRBD1 (6 bases). This CDR3 contains 13 residues. V dropped 6 bases and J dropped 1 base, with 9 bases sitting between them. Germline values: CDR1 SNHLY, CDR2 FYNNEI. CDR3 bases: TGTGCCAGCAGCCAACAGGGGAACACTGAAGCTTTCTTT. Its translation: CASSQQGNTEAFF.

A word on this clone: One end of the junction fails to match germline, which may point to a read error. The chain uses TRBV2 and TRBJ2-6, with 9 positions matching TRBD1. This CDR3 comprises 15 residues. Germline CDR1 is SNHLY and CDR2 is FYNNEI. For the CDR3, the DNA is TGTGCCAGCAGGGGGACAGGGTACGGGGCCAACGGCCTGACTTTC. It codes for CASRGTGYGANGLTF.

The sample holds one count of this clone. The same CDR3 also results from other DNA sequences found in this sample. The chain uses TRBV28 and TRBJ2-5, with 8 positions matching TRBD1. The germline V gene encodes CDR1 MDHEN and CDR2 SYDVKM. Trimming took 6 bases from V and 5 from J; bases not matched to a gene: 5. The CDR3 extends over 13 amino acids. CDR3 amino acids: CASSPGGRETQYF. CDR3 DNA sequence: TGTGCCAGCAGCCCAGGGGGCCGGGAGACCCAGTACTTC. The entire variable domain, with the rest obtained from reference TRBV28 and TRBJ2-5, is as follows: DVKVTQSSRYLVKRTGEKVFLECVQDMDHENMFWYRQDPGLGLRLIYFSYDVKMKEKGDIPEGYSVSREKKERFSLILESASTNQTSMYLCASSPGGRETQYFGPGTRLLVL.

This clone has more than one count but fewer than ten. The gene calls are TRBV11-2 and TRBJ2-7; D unclear. The germline V gene has CDR1 SGHAT and CDR2 FQNNGV. With 2 bases removed from V and 5 bases from J, the gap between germline ends came to 13 bases. The CDR3 runs 14 residues. The chain's CDR3 is CASSLRPPLDEQYF. The CDR3 coding sequence is TGTGCCAGCAGCTTAAGACCCCCTCTAGACGAGCAGTACTTC.

The chain uses TRBV7-8 and TRBJ2-2; tentative D call: TRBD2 (6 bases). The CDR3 spans 15 residues. Germline V lookup: CDR1 SGHVS, CDR2 FQNEAQ. Trimming left V 8 bases short and J 5 bases short, with 18 bases between. The CDR3 nucleotides are TGTGCCAGCCAGTCTGGGACTCCGGGGACCGGGGAGCTGTTTTTT. This translates into CASQSGTPGTGELFF. Full variable domain (outside the CDR3, taken from reference TRBV7-8 and TRBJ2-2): GAGVSQSPRYKVAKRGQDVALRCDPISGHVSLFWYQQALGQGPEFLTYFQNEAQLDKSGLPSDRFFAERPEGSVSTLKIQRTQQEDSAVYLCASQSGTPGTGELFFGEGSRLTVL.

The gene calls are TRBV11-3 and TRBJ2-3, with D possibly matching TRBD1 (5 bases). The V end lost 6 bases, the J end lost 2 bases, and 9 bases lay between the germline ends. This CDR3 region has 13 residues. CDR1 and CDR2 from the germline V gene are SGHNT and YENEEA. The CDR3 loop reads CASSPGYTDTQYF. The DNA of the CDR3 is TGTGCCAGCAGTCCAGGGTACACAGATACGCAGTATTTT.

The rearrangement links TRBV21-1 to TRBJ1-1; the D call in the table, TRBD1, was not verified against the DNA. TRBV21-1 is shown as a pseudogene. The CDR3 is 13 amino acids. This CDR3 is CASRLRGNTEAFF. CDR3 DNA: TGTGCCAGCAGACTCAGGGGGAACACTGAAGCTTTCTTT.

The J gene is TRBJ1-2, the V gene TRBV7-2, with TRBD1 matching 7 bases. CDR3 length: 12 residues. Trimming at V came to 7 bases and at J to 8 bases, leaving 7 bases not matched to a gene. Germline V gene data show CDR1 as SGHTA and CDR2 as FQGNSA. The CDR3 reads CASTPGGSGYTF. The CDR3 DNA reads as TGTGCCAGCACCCCAGGGGGGTCCGGCTACACCTTC.

This clone has only a few counts. V gene TRBV18 combines with J gene TRBJ1-3; D call uncertain. This CDR3 comprises 16 residues. V was pared by 4 bases and J by 0 bases, with 13 bases between. From germline, CDR1 is KGHSH and CDR2 LQKENI. The CDR3 region is CASSHLDTVSGNTIYF. Here the CDR3 DNA reads TGTGCCAGCTCACACCTTGACACCGTCTCTGGAAACACCATATATTTT.

This clone has only a few counts. The chain is built from TRBV5-1 and TRBJ1-3; the D gene is possibly TRBD1 (5 bases). The germline V and J ends were trimmed by 0 bases and 1 base, with 17 bases remaining between them. This CDR3 spans 18 amino acids. Germline loops: CDR1 SGHRS, CDR2 YFSETQ. CDR3 in DNA: TGCGCCAGCAGCTTGGCTACCCTGACAGCTCTATCTGGAAACACCATATATTTT. Translated: CASSLATLTALSGNTIYF.

V and J are TRBV6-4 and TRBJ2-3; tentative D call: TRBD2 (6 bases). V was shortened by 5 bases and J by 0 bases, with 15 bases between the two germline ends. This CDR3 has 16 residues. Germline loops: CDR1 MRHNA, CDR2 SNTAGT. CDR3: CASSTSTSLSTDTQYF. The DNA of the CDR3 is TGTGCCAGCAGTACATCCACTAGCCTTAGCACAGATACGCAGTATTTT.

CDR3 in amino acids: CASIPPGLLQETQYF. The CDR3 DNA is TGTGCCAGCATCCCCCCGGGACTACTCCAAGAGACCCAGTACTTC. This sequence joins TRBV6-4 and TRBJ2-5; 7 bases map to TRBD2. The junction had 9 bases not matched to a gene; V was cut back by 7 bases and J by 1 base. Germline V gives CDR1 MRHNA, CDR2 SNTAGT. This CDR3 region has 15 residues.

The genes are TRBV19 and TRBJ2-7; 7 nucleotides align to TRBD1. Trimming at V came to 10 bases and at J to 3 bases, leaving 12 bases not matched to a gene. The V gene's germline CDR1 is LNHDA and CDR2 SQIVND (reference sequence). CDR3 length: 14 residues. The CDR3 protein is CATKTNRGYYEQYF. As DNA, the CDR3 is TGTGCCACCAAGACTAACAGGGGATACTACGAGCAGTACTTC.

The genes are TRBV28 and TRBJ2-1; 7 bases align to TRBD1. The CDR3 loop spans 13 amino acids. From germline, CDR1 is MDHEN and CDR2 SYDVKM. Trimming at V came to 4 bases and at J to 12 bases, leaving 9 bases not matched to a gene. This CDR3 reads CASSSPLGTVQFF. For the CDR3, the DNA is TGTGCCAGCAGTTCACCTCTCGGGACAGTGCAGTTCTTC.

The rearrangement links TRBV5-1 to TRBJ2-5, with TRBD2 identical over 9 bases. The CDR3 is made up of 16 amino acids. Germline values: CDR1 SGHRS, CDR2 YFSETQ. The junction had 17 bases not matched to a gene; V was cut back by 4 bases and J by 10 bases. The CDR3 loop reads CASSTNGLAPPVGQYF. As DNA, the CDR3 is TGCGCCAGCAGCACAAACGGACTAGCGCCTCCGGTTGGCCAGTACTTC.

The rearrangement links TRBV11-2 to TRBJ2-7; D perhaps matches TRBD2 (5 bases). CDR3 length: 14 residues. CDR1 is SGHAT and CDR2 is FQNNGV in the germline V gene. Trimming left V 3 bases short and J 5 bases short, with 14 bases between. This CDR3 is CASSLRNLAHEQYF. CDR3 DNA sequence: TGTGCCAGCAGCTTGCGTAACCTAGCCCACGAGCAGTACTTC.

Here the CDR3 reads CASSSRSGANVLTF. CDR3 DNA: TGTGCCAGCAGTTCCCGCAGTGGGGCCAACGTCCTGACTTTC. V is TRBV28 and J is TRBJ2-6; D is undetermined. CDR3 length: 14 amino acids. CDR1 and CDR2 (germline): MDHEN, SYDVKM. Between the trimmed V and J ends, which lost 4 bases and 3 bases, there was a span of 7 bases.

The chain is built from TRBV19 and TRBJ2-1; TRBD2 is a possible D gene (5 bases). This CDR3 is 15 amino acids long. V was clipped by 0 bases and J by 8 bases, with 14 bases between them. Germline CDR1 LNHDA, CDR2 SQIVND (reference sequence). The CDR3 sequence is CASSIDSANGHEQFF. Written as DNA, the CDR3 is TGTGCCAGTAGTATAGATAGCGCAAACGGCCATGAGCAGTTCTTC.

The gene calls are TRBV29-1 and TRBJ2-3; TRBD1 agrees at 7 bases. CDR3 length equals 14 residues. CDR1 is SQVTM, CDR2 ANQGSEA, per germline. With V trimmed by 5 bases and J by 2 bases, 7 bases remained unmatched. The CDR3: CSVPPGQNTDTQYF. CDR3 DNA sequence: TGCAGCGTTCCACCGGGACAGAACACAGATACGCAGTATTTT.

The chain recombines TRBV6-1 with TRBJ1-5, with D perhaps TRBD1 (5 bases). The CDR3 covers 13 residues. The V end was cut by 7 bases, the J end by 4 bases, with 11 bases between. Germline CDR1 MNHNS, CDR2 SASEGT. CDR3 DNA sequence: TGTGCCAGCATGCAGGGAGGGAATCAGCCCCAGCATTTT. Protein sequence: CASMQGGNQPQHF.

The chain has TRBV28 and TRBJ2-1; 8 bases fit TRBD1. In germline, CDR1 is MDHEN, CDR2 SYDVKM. After removal of 6 bases from V and 7 bases from J, the junction contained 8 bases not matched to a gene. This CDR3 spans 14 amino acids. The CDR3 loop is CASRLGQGANEQFF. The CDR3 nucleotides read TGTGCCAGCAGACTAGGACAGGGAGCGAATGAGCAGTTCTTC. The full variable domain, in which reference TRBV28 and TRBJ2-1 provide the parts outside the CDR3, is DVKVTQSSRYLVKRTGEKVFLECVQDMDHENMFWYRQDPGLGLRLIYFSYDVKMKEKGDIPEGYSVSREKKERFSLILESASTNQTSMYLCASRLGQGANEQFFGPGTRLTVL.

V is TRBV5-1 and J is TRBJ2-3, with TRBD2 identical over 10 bases. V lost 4 bases to trimming and J lost 0 bases; unmatched junction nucleotides: 2. Per the germline V gene, CDR1 is SGHRS and CDR2 is YFSETQ. CDR3 length: 15 residues. The CDR3 sequence: CASSLAGESTDTQYF. As DNA, the CDR3 is TGCGCCAGCAGCCTAGCGGGGGAGAGCACAGATACGCAGTATTTT.